The 9 T cell receptor beta chains below all came from one sample that was sequenced in a study of cytomegalovirus exposure and HLA in healthy donors. PCR was performed using 60 Vbeta and 13 Jbeta primers. Repertoires were generated with immunoSEQ multiplex PCR, while TCRdb's copy carries only in-frame clones and drops some. The table has around 210,000 clones, 78% seen once. The specimen was PBMCs. These receptors were taken from a boy younger than 18 in good health and CMV-seronegative.

This clone came up a few times. J is TRBJ1-5 and V is TRBV2; maybe TRBD1 (6 bases). The germline gives CDR1 SNHLY, CDR2 FYNNEI. The V and J ends lost 6 bases and 4 bases respectively, with 16 bases between them. This CDR3 contains 15 residues. CDR3 in amino acids: CASSKGGGVNQPQHF. Written as DNA, the CDR3 is TGTGCCAGCAGCAAGGGAGGGGGGGTTAATCAGCCCCAGCATTTT.

This clone was observed a handful of times. The rearrangement links TRBV6-6 to TRBJ1-3; TRBD1 aligns across 9 bases. The germline V gene encodes CDR1 MNHNY and CDR2 SVGAGI (reference sequence). Unmatched junction bases numbered 8, after V lost 6 bases and J lost 5 bases. The CDR3 totals 15 residues. CDR3 protein: CASSLPGQGRNTIYF. CDR3 nucleotides: TGTGCCAGCAGCCTTCCCGGACAGGGGAGAAACACCATATATTTT.

In its sample, this clone was seen once. The chain has TRBV15 and TRBJ2-7, with a tentative D call TRBD1 (5 bases). The CDR3 is made up of 15 amino acids. Germline V lookup: CDR1 LNHNV, CDR2 YYDKDF (reference sequence). Trimming left V 0 bases short and J 1 base short, with 10 bases between. Here the CDR3 reads CATSRDLQGSYEQYF. DNA of the CDR3: TGTGCCACCAGCAGAGATTTGCAGGGATCCTACGAGCAGTACTTC.

This chain connects TRBV7-9 to TRBJ1-2; TRBD1 is a possible D gene (6 bases). The CDR3 has 14 amino acids. The germline gives CDR1 SEHNR, CDR2 FQNEAQ (reference sequence). Between the trimmed V and J ends, which lost 3 bases and 8 bases, there was a span of 16 bases. For the CDR3, the DNA is TGTGCCAGCAGCTTGGGGGGGCTTGCGCCGGGCTACACCTTC. Translating gives CASSLGGLAPGYTF. Together with reference TRBV7-9 and TRBJ1-2, the CDR3 gives the full variable domain: DTGVSQNPRHKITKRGQNVTFRCDPISEHNRLYWYRQTLGQGPEFLTYFQNEAQLEKSRLLSDRFSAERPKGSFSTLEIQRTEQGDSAMYLCASSLGGLAPGYTFGSGTRLTVV.

This chain uses TRBV7-6 with TRBJ2-7, with D perhaps TRBD1 (6 bases). Per germline, CDR1 SGHVS and CDR2 FNYEAQ. This CDR3 has 14 residues. V was shortened by 5 bases and J by 1 base, with 12 bases between the two germline ends. CDR3 residues: CASSAQQGSYEQYF. The CDR3 DNA reads TGTGCCAGCAGCGCCCAACAGGGTTCCTACGAGCAGTACTTC.

The chain uses TRBV25-1 and TRBJ1-2; no clear D gene. CDR3 size: 13 residues. Germline CDR1 and CDR2: MGHDK and SYGVNS. The V gene lost 2 bases and the J gene lost 5 bases, with 9 bases spanning the gap. CDR3 residues: CASSESVLYGYTF. The CDR3 DNA sequence: TGTGCCAGCAGTGAAAGTGTACTATATGGCTACACCTTC.

The gene calls are TRBV11-3 and TRBJ2-1; 8 nucleotides match TRBD1. The ends lost 5 bases at V and 3 bases at J; junction bases unmatched: 9. The CDR3 extends over 16 amino acids. Germline-derived CDR1 and CDR2 are SGHNT and YENEEA. CDR3 coding DNA: TGTGCCAGCAGCCAAAGTTGGGACAGGCGCTACAATGAGCAGTTCTTC. The encoded protein is CASSQSWDRRYNEQFF. Drawing the rest from reference TRBV11-3 and TRBJ2-1, the complete variable domain is EAGVVQSPRYKIIEKKQPVAFWCNPISGHNTLYWYLQNLGQGPELLIRYENEEAVDDSQLPKDRFSAERLKGVDSTLKIQPAELGDSAVYLCASSQSWDRRYNEQFFGPGTRLTVL.

This chain joins TRBV2 and TRBJ2-1, with TRBD2 as a possible D gene (6 bases). V was pared by 7 bases and J by 9 bases, with 16 bases between. The CDR3 sequence is 13 residues long. CDR1 SNHLY and CDR2 FYNNEI come from the germline V gene. As DNA, the CDR3 is TGTGCCAGCACGCCCCAAGCGGGTGGTGAGCAGTTCTTC. It is translated as CASTPQAGGEQFF.

This clone was seen a single time. The CDR3 here is CAIMAGANTEAFF. The CDR3 DNA sequence: TGTGCCATCATGGCAGGGGCGAACACTGAAGCTTTCTTT. The chain is built from TRBV10-3 and TRBJ1-1; D might be TRBD1 (6 bases). V was shortened by 7 bases and J by 1 base, with 10 bases between the two germline ends. CDR1 is ENHRY, CDR2 SYGVKD, per germline. The CDR3 consists of 13 residues.